Shown below are 13 T cell receptor beta chains from a single sample sequenced in a study of T-cell reconstitution after alpha-beta-depleted transplantation in children. Library preparation (for TCRbeta) was performed with unique molecular identifiers. Using its own MiXCR run on the PCR reads, TCRdb lists one record per CDR3 protein. Of 200,000 to 300,000 distinct CDR3 sequences listed, 6.5% to 10% were seen once; the top ten hold nearly 6.5%. This material consisted of PBMCs, mostly from graft donor cells, taken 180 days after TCRalphabeta/CD19-depleted stem cell transplant. These receptors were collected from a male patient younger than 18 who had a stem cell transplant for acute lymphoblastic leukemia, so the T cells may come from the graft donor.

To note about this clonotype: A much larger clone differs from this one at a single base, so this may be a read error. The V gene is TRBV15, the J gene TRBJ2-5, with D perhaps matching TRBD1 (5 bases). CDR3 size: 11 residues. Germline lookup yields CDR1 LNHNV and CDR2 YYDKDF (reference sequence). The V end lost 5 bases, the J end lost 10 bases, and 11 bases lay between the germline ends. For the CDR3, the DNA is TGTGCCACCAGCGGACCAAGGGGCCAGTACTTC. Encoded protein: CATSGPRGQYF.

This clonotype was seen repeatedly, ten times or more. This chain links TRBV20-1 with TRBJ1-2; 7 bases fit TRBD1. The CDR3 contains 18 residues. J gave up 5 bases and V 2 bases, and 20 bases lay outside the gene matches. Looked up from germline, CDR1 is DFQATT and CDR2 is SNEGSKA (reference sequence). The CDR3 nucleotides read TGCAGTGCTAGACACCCTCTCTGGGACAGCCAAGGGCTTTATGGCTACACCTTC. Amino acids: CSARHPLWDSQGLYGYTF.

This clonotype appeared many times. The chain carries TRBV7-3 and TRBJ2-7; 8 positions match TRBD2. After removal of 1 base from V and 5 bases from J, the junction contained 4 bases not matched to a gene. The CDR3 has 14 residues. Germline V gene data show CDR1 as SGHTA and CDR2 as FQGTGA. The CDR3 sequence: CASSLIGGAHEQYF. The CDR3 DNA reads TGTGCCAGCAGCTTAATCGGGGGGGCCCACGAGCAGTACTTC.

This clonotype showed up many times. The chain is built from TRBV20-1 and TRBJ2-1; 7 bases are a match to TRBD2. Germline V gives CDR1 DFQATT, CDR2 SNEGSKA (reference sequence). The J segment lost 6 bases and the V segment lost 1 base, leaving 6 bases of the junction unmatched. CDR3 size: 14 residues. The CDR3 sequence: CSARGETSLNEQFF. CDR3 DNA sequence: TGCAGTGCTAGAGGGGAGACTAGCCTCAATGAGCAGTTCTTC.

J is TRBJ2-1 and V is TRBV3-1; D may be TRBD2 (5 bases). The V and J ends lost 11 bases and 0 bases respectively, with 14 bases between them. The CDR3 has 14 amino acids. Germline CDR1 is LGHDT and CDR2 is YNNKEL (reference sequence). The CDR3 loop is CASPGVLSYNEQFF. The DNA for the CDR3 is TGTGCCTCCCCCGGGGTCCTCTCCTACAATGAGCAGTTCTTC.

This clonotype was detected many times. The chain carries TRBV20-1 and TRBJ2-5; D not resolved. Germline CDR1 is DFQATT and CDR2 is SNEGSKA (reference sequence). V dropped 3 bases and J dropped 1 base, with 6 bases sitting between them. There are 12 residues in the CDR3. This CDR3 reads CSARRSQETQYF. CDR3 in DNA: TGCAGTGCTAGGCGCAGCCAAGAGACCCAGTACTTC.

This clonotype was counted a single time. The genes are TRBV19 and TRBJ2-4, with D uncertain. With 1 base removed from V and 5 bases from J, the gap between germline ends came to 6 bases. The CDR3 totals 13 residues. Germline assignment: CDR1 LNHDA and CDR2 SQIVND (reference sequence). In DNA form, the CDR3 reads TGTGCCAGTAGTATAGTAGTGGAAAACATTCAGTACTTC. As protein: CASSIVVENIQYF. Drawing the rest from reference TRBV19 and TRBJ2-4, the complete variable domain is DGGITQSPKYLFRKEGQNVTLSCEQNLNHDAMYWYRQDPGQGLRLIYYSQIVNDFQKGDIAEGYSVSREKKESFPLTVTSAQKNPTAFYLCASSIVVENIQYFGAGTRLSVL.

This clonotype has at least ten counts. At one end the junction does not follow the germline gene, possibly because of a read error. The J gene is TRBJ1-2, the V gene TRBV7-9, with D tentatively TRBD1 (5 bases). This CDR3 contains 12 residues. The germline CDR1 and CDR2 sequences are SEHNR and FQNEAQ (reference sequence). The CDR3 DNA follows: TGCGCCAGCAGCCTGCCAGGGTATGGCTACACCTTC. This sequence encodes CASSLPGYGYTF.

Ten or more counts support this clonotype. J is TRBJ2-5 and V is TRBV5-1; the D gene could be TRBD1 or TRBD2 (5 bases each). Germline CDR1 SGHRS, CDR2 YFSETQ. V was clipped by 7 bases and J by 2 bases, with 21 bases between them. The CDR3 spans 16 residues. Here the CDR3 DNA reads TGCGCCAGCCTGGATGGGGGACCGGGACCTCAAGAGACCCAGTACTTC. As protein: CASLDGGPGPQETQYF.

This clonotype was seen just once. V and J are TRBV5-6 and TRBJ1-1, with 7 bases identical to TRBD1. Trimming removed 4 bases from V and 5 bases from J; junction bases left unmatched: 11. CDR1 SGHDT and CDR2 YYEEEE come from the germline V gene. CDR3 length: 15 amino acids. The CDR3 sequence: CASSRRRTGETEAFF. The CDR3 DNA sequence: TGTGCCAGCAGCCGTCGACGTACAGGGGAGACTGAAGCTTTCTTT.

This clonotype was detected only a few times. This clone may be a read error of a much larger clone one base away. This chain uses TRBV7-7 with TRBJ2-1; weak D call: TRBD1 (5 bases). The CDR3 spans 13 residues. CDR1 is SSHAT, CDR2 FNYEAQ, per germline (reference sequence). With 3 bases removed from V and 3 bases from J, the gap between germline ends came to 6 bases. CDR3 amino acids: CASSFDSYNEQFF. The CDR3 DNA sequence: TGTGCCAGCAGCTTCGACAGCTACAATGAGCAGTTCTTC.

This clonotype was recorded at least ten times. V gene TRBV20-1 combines with J gene TRBJ2-7, with 7 bases identical to TRBD1. This CDR3 contains 14 residues. Per germline, CDR1 DFQATT and CDR2 SNEGSKA (reference sequence). The V gene end was trimmed by 4 bases and the J gene end by 0 bases; junction bases not matched to a gene: 6. CDR3 bases: TGCAGTGCTATCCACAGGGGAAGCTCCTACGAGCAGTACTTC. Protein product: CSAIHRGSSYEQYF.

This clonotype was counted many times. The chain couples TRBV18 to TRBJ2-7, with TRBD1 identical over 7 bases. The V and J ends lost 5 bases and 3 bases, in that order; junction bases with no gene match: 7. The CDR3 spans 14 residues. The germline gives CDR1 KGHSH, CDR2 LQKENI. CDR3 sequence reads: CASSAGTDGYEQYF. The DNA for the CDR3 is TGTGCCAGCTCAGCTGGGACAGACGGCTACGAGCAGTACTTC.